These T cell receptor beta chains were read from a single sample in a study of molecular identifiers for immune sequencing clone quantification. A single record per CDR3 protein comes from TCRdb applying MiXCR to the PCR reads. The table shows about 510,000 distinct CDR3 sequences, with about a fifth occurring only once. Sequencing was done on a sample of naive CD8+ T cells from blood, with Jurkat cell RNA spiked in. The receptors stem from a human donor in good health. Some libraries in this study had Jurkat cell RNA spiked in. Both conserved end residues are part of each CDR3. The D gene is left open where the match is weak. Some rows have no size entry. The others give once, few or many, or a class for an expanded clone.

cdr3_nt: TGTGCCATCAGTGGGACTAGCGGGAGCGACCATATCCAAGAGACCCAGTACTTC
cdr3_aa: CAISGTSGSDHIQETQYF
v_call: TRBV10-3
clone_size: -
j_call: TRBJ2-5
d_call: TRBD2
cdr3_length: 18

cdr3_nt: TGTGCCAGCAGCTATACAGGGGTCCACACCGGGGAGCTGTTTTTT
cdr3_aa: CASSYTGVHTGELFF
v_call: TRBV7-9
clone_size: -
j_call: TRBJ2-2
d_call: TRBD1
cdr3_length: 15

cdr3_nt: TGTGCCTGGAGTGGCCGTGGAGGGGGCACAGATACGCAGTATTTT
cdr3_aa: CAWSGRGGGTDTQYF
v_call: TRBV30
clone_size: -
j_call: TRBJ2-3
d_call: -
cdr3_length: 15

cdr3_nt: TGCGCCAGCAGCCAAGATCTTCCAGGGGCGGCTGGCTACACCTTC
cdr3_aa: CASSQDLPGAAGYTF
v_call: TRBV4-3
clone_size: many
j_call: TRBJ1-2
d_call: -
cdr3_length: 15

cdr3_nt: TGTGCCAGCAGCTTGGCTTGGGGAACTGAAGCTTTCTTT
cdr3_aa: CASSLAWGTEAFF
v_call: TRBV7-2
clone_size: many
j_call: TRBJ1-1
d_call: -
cdr3_length: 13

cdr3_nt: TGTGCCAGCAGCCAAGACGGAGTGTCCTACAATGAGCAGTTCTTC
cdr3_aa: CASSQDGVSYNEQFF
v_call: TRBV4-2
clone_size: -
j_call: TRBJ2-1
d_call: -
cdr3_length: 15

cdr3_nt: TGCGCCGGCAGCCAAGACTCAGGGGCGAGCAATCAGCCCCAGCATTTT
cdr3_aa: CAGSQDSGASNQPQHF
v_call: TRBV4-1
clone_size: -
j_call: TRBJ1-5
d_call: -
cdr3_length: 16

cdr3_nt: TGTGCCTGGGGGGATATGGACCTTCAAGAGACCCAGTACTTC
cdr3_aa: CAWGDMDLQETQYF
v_call: TRBV30
clone_size: -
j_call: TRBJ2-5
d_call: -
cdr3_length: 14

cdr3_nt: TGTGCCAGCAGCCAAGTCCGGGCGAGGAAAAAAGATCAGCCCCAGCATTTT
cdr3_aa: CASSQVRARKKDQPQHF
v_call: TRBV14
clone_size: few
j_call: TRBJ1-5
d_call: -
cdr3_length: 17

cdr3_nt: TGTGCCAGCAGTTCGGGGACCCCCTACGGGAATGAGCAGTTCTTC
cdr3_aa: CASSSGTPYGNEQFF
v_call: TRBV12-3/TRBV12-4
clone_size: -
j_call: TRBJ2-1
d_call: -
cdr3_length: 15

cdr3_nt: TGTGCCAGCAGTTTAGGACTAGCGGGTTACCAAGAGACCCAGTACTTC
cdr3_aa: CASSLGLAGYQETQYF
v_call: TRBV27
clone_size: -
j_call: TRBJ2-5
d_call: TRBD2
cdr3_length: 16

cdr3_nt: TGTGCCAGCAGCTTAGATTGGGCGGGGTACACAGATACGCAGTATTTT
cdr3_aa: CASSLDWAGYTDTQYF
v_call: TRBV11-2
clone_size: few
j_call: TRBJ2-3
d_call: -
cdr3_length: 16

cdr3_nt: TGTGCCAGCAGTTACATGGCGGACGGCGAAGCTTTCTTT
cdr3_aa: CASSYMADGEAFF
v_call: TRBV27
clone_size: -
j_call: TRBJ1-1
d_call: -
cdr3_length: 13

cdr3_nt: TGTGCCAGCAGCCAAGTGGCGGGGGGGCCTCATGAGCAGTTCTTC
cdr3_aa: CASSQVAGGPHEQFF
v_call: TRBV14
clone_size: -
j_call: TRBJ2-1
d_call: TRBD2
cdr3_length: 15

cdr3_nt: TGTGCCAGCAGTGACCGGGACGGCTGGCCCTACGAGCAGTACTTC
cdr3_aa: CASSDRDGWPYEQYF
v_call: TRBV28
clone_size: few
j_call: TRBJ2-7
d_call: -
cdr3_length: 15

cdr3_nt: TGTGCCAGCAGTCCCAGAGTACAAGTAATGCCCCAGCATTTT
cdr3_aa: CASSPRVQVMPQHF
v_call: TRBV27
clone_size: -
j_call: TRBJ1-5
d_call: -
cdr3_length: 14

cdr3_nt: TGTGCCAGCAGCTTGAACAGAAACACTGAAGCTTTCTTT
cdr3_aa: CASSLNRNTEAFF
v_call: TRBV5-5
clone_size: many
j_call: TRBJ1-1
d_call: -
cdr3_length: 13

cdr3_nt: TGTGCCTGGAGTGTTCGGGGGGCGCAATACGAGCAGCACTTC
cdr3_aa: CAWSVRGAQYEQHF
v_call: TRBV30
clone_size: -
j_call: TRBJ2-7
d_call: -
cdr3_length: 14

cdr3_nt: TGTGCCAGCAGTGATGGGGTCCCGGGAACTGAAGCTTTCTTT
cdr3_aa: CASSDGVPGTEAFF
v_call: TRBV6-1
clone_size: many
j_call: TRBJ1-1
d_call: -
cdr3_length: 14

cdr3_nt: TGTGCCAGCAGCTTCTCGACGGTGGAGACCCAGTACTTC
cdr3_aa: CASSFSTVETQYF
v_call: TRBV7-9
clone_size: many
j_call: TRBJ2-5
d_call: -
cdr3_length: 13

cdr3_nt: TGTGCCAGCAGCTTAGCGGACGGACAGGGGGGCGGCTACACCTTC
cdr3_aa: CASSLADGQGGGYTF
v_call: TRBV7-8
clone_size: -
j_call: TRBJ1-2
d_call: TRBD1
cdr3_length: 15

cdr3_nt: TGTGCCAGCAGCTCTACGGACCGGGCCCAGTACTTC
cdr3_aa: CASSSTDRAQYF
v_call: TRBV12-3/TRBV12-4
clone_size: many
j_call: TRBJ2-5
d_call: -
cdr3_length: 12

cdr3_nt: TGTGCCATCAGTGAGTCGTCCGGGACTGGGGACAATGAGCAGTTCTTC
cdr3_aa: CAISESSGTGDNEQFF
v_call: TRBV10-3
clone_size: -
j_call: TRBJ2-1
d_call: -
cdr3_length: 16

cdr3_nt: TGTGCCAGCAGCTTGGGACAAAAAGACGAGCAGTACTTC
cdr3_aa: CASSLGQKDEQYF
v_call: TRBV5-6
clone_size: many
j_call: TRBJ2-7
d_call: -
cdr3_length: 13

cdr3_nt: TGTGCCAGCAGCCAAGAATTACGTTCCGAGCAGTACTTC
cdr3_aa: CASSQELRSEQYF
v_call: TRBV4-2
clone_size: many
j_call: TRBJ2-7
d_call: -
cdr3_length: 13

cdr3_nt: TGTGCCTGGAGTACCAGGGACAGGGGATGGACTGAAGCTTTCTTT
cdr3_aa: CAWSTRDRGWTEAFF
v_call: TRBV30
clone_size: many
j_call: TRBJ1-1
d_call: TRBD1
cdr3_length: 15

cdr3_nt: TGTGCCAGCAGCTTGGTGCGCGCGGGAAGCCAAGAGACCCAGTACTTC
cdr3_aa: CASSLVRAGSQETQYF
v_call: TRBV5-6
clone_size: many
j_call: TRBJ2-5
d_call: -
cdr3_length: 16

cdr3_nt: TGTGCCAGCAGTCCGGGACAGGGGATGAACACTGAAGCTTTCTTT
cdr3_aa: CASSPGQGMNTEAFF
v_call: TRBV2
clone_size: many
j_call: TRBJ1-1
d_call: TRBD1
cdr3_length: 15

cdr3_nt: TGTGCCAGCAGGGGGGGAGAGAACACTGAAGCTTTCTTT
cdr3_aa: CASRGGENTEAFF
v_call: TRBV27
clone_size: many
j_call: TRBJ1-1
d_call: -
cdr3_length: 13

cdr3_nt: TGTGCCTGGAGTTCCCGGACAGGGAGAGCTCAGCCCCAGCATTTT
cdr3_aa: CAWSSRTGRAQPQHF
v_call: TRBV30
clone_size: -
j_call: TRBJ1-5
d_call: TRBD1
cdr3_length: 15

cdr3_nt: TGCAGTGCTAGAGATCTCGGCGGTCAAAACATTCAGTACTTC
cdr3_aa: CSARDLGGQNIQYF
v_call: TRBV20-1
clone_size: many
j_call: TRBJ2-4
d_call: -
cdr3_length: 14

cdr3_nt: TGTGCCAGCAGCTCGGGGACTAGCGGGGGGTTTGTGGATACGCAGTATTTT
cdr3_aa: CASSSGTSGGFVDTQYF
v_call: TRBV11-2
clone_size: -
j_call: TRBJ2-3
d_call: TRBD2
cdr3_length: 17

cdr3_nt: TGTGCCAGTAGTATCGTAGGACAGGGGCTGGCCACTGAAGCTTTCTTT
cdr3_aa: CASSIVGQGLATEAFF
v_call: TRBV19
clone_size: -
j_call: TRBJ1-1
d_call: TRBD1
cdr3_length: 16

cdr3_nt: TGTGCCAGCAGTTACGGTGCAGGAGCAGGGTGTAGCAATCAGCCCCAGCATTTT
cdr3_aa: CASSYGAGAGCSNQPQHF
v_call: TRBV6-2/TRBV6-3
clone_size: -
j_call: TRBJ1-5
d_call: -
cdr3_length: 18

cdr3_nt: TGTGCCAGCAGCTCCCGGGACAGGGGGTGGGAGACCCAGTACTTC
cdr3_aa: CASSSRDRGWETQYF
v_call: TRBV11-2
clone_size: many
j_call: TRBJ2-5
d_call: TRBD1
cdr3_length: 15

cdr3_nt: TGTGCCAGTAGTTCCCGGACTAGCTCGCGCACAGATACGCAGTATTTT
cdr3_aa: CASSSRTSSRTDTQYF
v_call: TRBV19
clone_size: many
j_call: TRBJ2-3
d_call: TRBD2
cdr3_length: 16

cdr3_nt: TGTGCCATAGAGGACCCTATGAACACTGAAGCTTTCTTT
cdr3_aa: CAIEDPMNTEAFF
v_call: TRBV10-3
clone_size: many
j_call: TRBJ1-1
d_call: -
cdr3_length: 13

cdr3_nt: TGTGCCAGCAGACCGGGACAGCGTGAGGTGCAGTTCTTC
cdr3_aa: CASRPGQREVQFF
v_call: TRBV7-2
clone_size: few
j_call: TRBJ2-1
d_call: TRBD1
cdr3_length: 13

cdr3_nt: TGTGCCGGCGCTATCTCAGGGCGGAACACTGAAGCTTTCTTT
cdr3_aa: CAGAISGRNTEAFF
v_call: TRBV6-2/TRBV6-3
clone_size: -
j_call: TRBJ1-1
d_call: -
cdr3_length: 14

cdr3_nt: TGCGCCAGCAGTGAGTCCGTGACTGGGGGGACCCAGTACTTC
cdr3_aa: CASSESVTGGTQYF
v_call: TRBV10-1
clone_size: few
j_call: TRBJ2-5
d_call: -
cdr3_length: 14

cdr3_nt: TGTGCCAGCAGTTACAGCGGAGACGAGCAGTACTTC
cdr3_aa: CASSYSGDEQYF
v_call: TRBV6-5
clone_size: many
j_call: TRBJ2-7
d_call: -
cdr3_length: 12

cdr3_nt: TGTGCCTGGAGTGCAGCCAGGGAGGCCCTGGAATGGCCCCAGCATTTT
cdr3_aa: CAWSAAREALEWPQHF
v_call: TRBV30
clone_size: few
j_call: TRBJ1-5
d_call: -
cdr3_length: 16

cdr3_nt: TGTGCCAGCAGCGCCCTCAGAGACGAGCAGTACTTC
cdr3_aa: CASSALRDEQYF
v_call: TRBV13
clone_size: many
j_call: TRBJ2-7
d_call: -
cdr3_length: 12

cdr3_nt: TGTGCCAGCAAATGGACAGGGGGCGAGCAGTACTTC
cdr3_aa: CASKWTGGEQYF
v_call: TRBV2
clone_size: few
j_call: TRBJ2-7
d_call: TRBD1
cdr3_length: 12

cdr3_nt: TGTGCCAGCAGCGTCGTCGGAAACCCTCAAGAGACCCAGTACTTC
cdr3_aa: CASSVVGNPQETQYF
v_call: TRBV9
clone_size: few
j_call: TRBJ2-5
d_call: -
cdr3_length: 15

cdr3_nt: TGCAGTGCTAGAGTGCCTAGCGGGAGGGCCTCGAATGAGCAGTTCTTC
cdr3_aa: CSARVPSGRASNEQFF
v_call: TRBV20-1
clone_size: -
j_call: TRBJ2-1
d_call: TRBD2
cdr3_length: 16

cdr3_nt: TGCAGTGCCGGGGACGGAGATTCTAGCACAGATACGCAGTATTTT
cdr3_aa: CSAGDGDSSTDTQYF
v_call: TRBV20-1
clone_size: many
j_call: TRBJ2-3
d_call: -
cdr3_length: 15

cdr3_nt: TGCAGCGGCCAGACCTACGTACAAGAGACCCAGTACTTC
cdr3_aa: CSGQTYVQETQYF
v_call: TRBV29-1
clone_size: many
j_call: TRBJ2-5
d_call: -
cdr3_length: 13